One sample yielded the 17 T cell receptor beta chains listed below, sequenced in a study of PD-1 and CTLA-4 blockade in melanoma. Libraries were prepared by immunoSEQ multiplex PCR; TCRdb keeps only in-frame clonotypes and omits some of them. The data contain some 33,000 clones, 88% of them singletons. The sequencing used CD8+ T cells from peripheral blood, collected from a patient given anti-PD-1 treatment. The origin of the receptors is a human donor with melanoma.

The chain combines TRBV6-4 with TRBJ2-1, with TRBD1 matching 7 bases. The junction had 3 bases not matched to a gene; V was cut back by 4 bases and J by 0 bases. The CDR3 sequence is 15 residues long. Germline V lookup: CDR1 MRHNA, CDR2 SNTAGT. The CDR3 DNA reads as TGTGCCAGCAGTGCACAGGGGAGCTCCTACAATGAGCAGTTCTTC. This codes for CASSAQGSSYNEQFF.

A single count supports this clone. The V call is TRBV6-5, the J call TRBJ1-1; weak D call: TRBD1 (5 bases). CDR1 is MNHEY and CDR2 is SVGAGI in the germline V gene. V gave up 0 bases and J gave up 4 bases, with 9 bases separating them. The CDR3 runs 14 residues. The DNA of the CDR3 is TGTGCCAGCAGTTACTCACCCGGGGGCACTGAAGCTTTCTTT. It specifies CASSYSPGGTEAFF.

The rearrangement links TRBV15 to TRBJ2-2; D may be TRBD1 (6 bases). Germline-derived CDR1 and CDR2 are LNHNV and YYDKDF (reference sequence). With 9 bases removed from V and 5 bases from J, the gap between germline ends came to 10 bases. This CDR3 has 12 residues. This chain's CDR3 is CATTGGTGELFF. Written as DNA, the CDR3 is TGTGCCACGACAGGAGGAACCGGGGAGCTGTTTTTT.

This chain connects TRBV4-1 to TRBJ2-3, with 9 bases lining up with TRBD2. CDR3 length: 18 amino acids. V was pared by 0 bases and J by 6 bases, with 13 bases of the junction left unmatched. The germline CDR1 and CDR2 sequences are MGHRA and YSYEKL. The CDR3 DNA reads TGCGCCAGCAGCCAAGAGGAAATAGGTAGCGGGGGACTCGATACGCAGTATTTT. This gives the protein CASSQEEIGSGGLDTQYF.

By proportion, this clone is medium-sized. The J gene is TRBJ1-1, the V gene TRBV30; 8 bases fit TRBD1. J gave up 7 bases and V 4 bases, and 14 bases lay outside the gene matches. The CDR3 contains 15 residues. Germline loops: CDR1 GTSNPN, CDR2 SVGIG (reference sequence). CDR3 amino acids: CAWTLLGQEAGEAFF. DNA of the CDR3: TGTGCCTGGACCTTACTGGGACAGGAAGCAGGTGAAGCTTTCTTT.

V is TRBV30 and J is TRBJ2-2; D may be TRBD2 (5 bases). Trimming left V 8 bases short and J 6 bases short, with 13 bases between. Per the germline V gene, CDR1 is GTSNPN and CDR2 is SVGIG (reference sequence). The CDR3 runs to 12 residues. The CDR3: CAGEFGAGELFF. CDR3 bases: TGTGCCGGAGAATTCGGGGCCGGGGAGCTGTTTTTT.

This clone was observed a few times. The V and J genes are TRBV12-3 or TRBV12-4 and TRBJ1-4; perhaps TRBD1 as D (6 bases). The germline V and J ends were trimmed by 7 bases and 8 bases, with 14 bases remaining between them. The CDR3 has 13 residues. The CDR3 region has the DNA TGTGCCAGCACTGACAGGTTACGAGAAAAACTGTTTTTT. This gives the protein CASTDRLREKLFF.

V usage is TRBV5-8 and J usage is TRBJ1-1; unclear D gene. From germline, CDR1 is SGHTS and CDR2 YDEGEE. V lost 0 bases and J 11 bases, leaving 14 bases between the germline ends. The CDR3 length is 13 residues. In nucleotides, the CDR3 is TGTGCCAGCAGCTTGGAGAGCCAGGAGGCCGCTTTCTTT. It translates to CASSLESQEAAFF.

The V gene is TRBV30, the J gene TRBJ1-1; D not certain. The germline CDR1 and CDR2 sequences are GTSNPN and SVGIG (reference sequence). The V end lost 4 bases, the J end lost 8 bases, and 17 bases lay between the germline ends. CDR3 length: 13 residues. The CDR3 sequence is CAWTSWPRREAFF. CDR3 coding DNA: TGTGCCTGGACTTCGTGGCCTAGGAGAGAAGCTTTCTTT.

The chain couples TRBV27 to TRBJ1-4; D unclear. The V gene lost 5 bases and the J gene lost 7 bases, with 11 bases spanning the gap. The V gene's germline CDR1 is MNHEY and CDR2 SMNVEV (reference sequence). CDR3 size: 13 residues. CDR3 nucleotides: TGTGCCAGCAGTCCGACACCAAGTGAAAAACTGTTTTTT. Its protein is CASSPTPSEKLFF.

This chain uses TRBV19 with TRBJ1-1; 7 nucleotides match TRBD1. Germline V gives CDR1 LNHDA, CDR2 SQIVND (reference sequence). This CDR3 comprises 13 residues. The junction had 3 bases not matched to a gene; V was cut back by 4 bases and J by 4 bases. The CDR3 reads CASSTGQLTEAFF. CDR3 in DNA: TGTGCCAGTAGTACGGGACAGCTCACTGAAGCTTTCTTT.

The CDR3 nucleotides read TGTGCCAGCAGCCAAGAATGGCGAGCGGGGGGGCCACAGACCGGGGAGCTGTTTTTT. Translation: CASSQEWRAGGPQTGELFF. This sequence joins TRBV4-2 and TRBJ2-2, with 10 bases matching TRBD2. CDR1 LGHNA and CDR2 YNFKEQ come from the germline V gene. V dropped 0 bases and J dropped 5; count of bases not matched to a gene: 12. The CDR3 consists of 19 residues.

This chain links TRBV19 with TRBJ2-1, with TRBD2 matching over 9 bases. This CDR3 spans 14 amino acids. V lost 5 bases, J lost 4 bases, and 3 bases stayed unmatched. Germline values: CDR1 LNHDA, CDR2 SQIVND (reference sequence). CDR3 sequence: CASSYSGGYNEQFF. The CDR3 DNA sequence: TGTGCCAGTAGTTATAGCGGGGGATACAATGAGCAGTTCTTC.

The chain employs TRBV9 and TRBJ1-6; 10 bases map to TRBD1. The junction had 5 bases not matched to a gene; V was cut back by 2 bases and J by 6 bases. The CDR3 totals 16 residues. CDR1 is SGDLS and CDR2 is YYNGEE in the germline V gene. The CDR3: CASSVGTGATNSPLHF. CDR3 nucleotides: TGTGCCAGCAGCGTCGGGACAGGGGCGACTAATTCACCCCTCCACTTT.

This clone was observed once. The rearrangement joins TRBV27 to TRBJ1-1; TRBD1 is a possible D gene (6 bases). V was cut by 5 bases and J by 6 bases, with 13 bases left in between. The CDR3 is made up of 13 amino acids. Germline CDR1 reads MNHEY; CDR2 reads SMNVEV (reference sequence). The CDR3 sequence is CASSLGGVAEAFF. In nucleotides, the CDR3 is TGTGCCAGCAGTCTAGGGGGGGTGGCTGAAGCTTTCTTT.

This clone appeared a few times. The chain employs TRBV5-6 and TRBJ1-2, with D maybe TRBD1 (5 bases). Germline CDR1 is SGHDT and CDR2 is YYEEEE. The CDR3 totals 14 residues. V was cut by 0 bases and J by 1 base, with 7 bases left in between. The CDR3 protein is CASSLVQGNYGYTF. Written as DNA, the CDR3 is TGTGCCAGCAGCTTGGTCCAGGGTAACTATGGCTACACCTTC.

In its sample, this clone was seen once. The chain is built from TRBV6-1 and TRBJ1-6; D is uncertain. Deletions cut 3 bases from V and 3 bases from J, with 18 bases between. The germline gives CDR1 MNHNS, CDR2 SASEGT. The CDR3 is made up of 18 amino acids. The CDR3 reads CASSDPVGEGFYNSPLHF. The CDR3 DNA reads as TGTGCCAGCAGTGACCCCGTTGGGGAAGGGTTCTATAATTCACCCCTCCACTTT.